This TCR beta chain was captured by sequencing in a study of blood T cell repertoires in COVID-19. As for the study in general: Italy, Spain and the United States were the sources of the convalescent and acute COVID-19 samples.

CDR3 size: 15 residues. In germline, CDR1 is MNHEY, CDR2 SVGAGI. The method was immunoSEQ multiplex PCR; TCRdb's version includes in-frame clones alone and lacks a portion of them. The table includes some 290,000 clones, about 90% detected once. Concerning this clone itself: A read error may produce the germline difference seen at one junction end.

The receptor comes from a woman under 40 with COVID-19, enrolled during active disease. Specimen: peripheral blood. This chain connects TRBV6-5 to TRBJ1-1; 7 nucleotides match TRBD1. This CDR3 reads CASSNDRAPQSEAFF. The CDR3 bases are TGTGCCAGCAGTAACGACAGGGCCCCTCAATCTGAGGCTTTCTTT.